The 29 T cell receptor beta chains reported below all come from one sample, sequenced in a study of shared clonotypes between healthy human individuals. Sequenced by immunoSEQ multiplex PCR; TCRdb stores in-frame clones only, minus some. Here the sample spans about 2.3 million clones, about 90% being singletons. The sequenced sample was naive CD4+ T cells from PBMCs. Specified subset: CD45RA+ positively selected. All receptors come from a man between 18 and 29 years old in good health. Some clones in this sample may be carry-over from other donors' samples.

The V and J genes are TRBV13 and TRBJ2-3; tentative D call: TRBD2 (5 bases). V was pared by 6 bases and J by 3 bases, with 16 bases between. CDR3 length: 15 amino acids. Looked up from germline, CDR1 is PRHDT and CDR2 is FYEKMQ (reference sequence). The CDR3 nucleotides are TGTGCCAGCAGACCACTAGGGCTGGGGACAGATACGCAGTATTTT. Amino acid sequence: CASRPLGLGTDTQYF.

The CDR3 nucleotides are TGTGCCAGCAGCCCGAACCCCCCAGCGGGAGTCTACGAGCAGTACTTC. This codes for CASSPNPPAGVYEQYF. The V gene is TRBV7-9, the J gene TRBJ2-5, with 8 bases aligning to TRBD2. The better agreement between TRBJ2-7 and the DNA end casts doubt on the J call. The CDR3 is 16 residues long. Germline CDR1 reads SEHNR; CDR2 reads FQNEAQ (reference sequence).

This rearrangement joins TRBV28 to TRBJ2-3, with D uncertain. There are 15 residues in the CDR3. Per the germline V gene, CDR1 is MDHEN and CDR2 is SYDVKM. With 3 bases removed from V and 0 bases from J, the gap between germline ends came to 10 bases. CDR3 DNA sequence: TGTGCCAGCAGTTTTCCTCAGAGTAGCACAGATACGCAGTATTTT. The encoded protein is CASSFPQSSTDTQYF.

Details on this clone: The same CDR3 also results from other DNA sequences found in this sample. This chain connects TRBV5-1 to TRBJ2-3, with D perhaps matching TRBD1 (6 bases). Germline-derived CDR1 and CDR2 are SGHRS and YFSETQ. Trimming removed 2 bases from V and 1 base from J, with 14 bases in between. CDR3 length: 16 amino acids. The CDR3 DNA sequence: TGCGCCAGCAGCTTAGGGGCAGGGGCGGGCACAGATACGCAGTATTTT. It is translated as CASSLGAGAGTDTQYF.

Of note for this clone: The sample holds other DNA sequences that translate to the same CDR3. V is TRBV5-1 and J is TRBJ2-3, with no clear D. This CDR3 contains 15 residues. Germline V lookup: CDR1 SGHRS, CDR2 YFSETQ. V was shortened by 4 bases and J by 1 base, with 13 bases between the two germline ends. The CDR3 here is CASSLGGSGTDTQYF. The CDR3 DNA reads as TGCGCCAGCAGCCTCGGTGGTTCGGGCACAGATACGCAGTATTTT. Full variable domain (missing parts from reference TRBV5-1 and TRBJ2-3): KAGVTQTPRYLIKTRGQQVTLSCSPISGHRSVSWYQQTPGQGLQFLFEYFSETQRNKGNFPGRFSGRQFSNSRSEMNVSTLELGDSALYLCASSLGGSGTDTQYFGPGTRLTVL.

The J gene is TRBJ2-3, the V gene TRBV4-3, with a possible D match to TRBD2 (6 bases). The CDR3 spans 16 residues. CDR1 is LGHNA and CDR2 is YSLEER in the germline V gene. V lost 1 base and J lost 2, with 13 bases in between. This CDR3 reads CASSQVGRGHTDTQYF. DNA for the CDR3: TGCGCCAGCAGCCAAGTGGGGCGGGGCCACACAGATACGCAGTATTTT.

V and J are TRBV2 and TRBJ1-4, with D maybe TRBD1 (6 bases). This CDR3 contains 14 residues. Per germline, CDR1 SNHLY and CDR2 FYNNEI. Trimming took off 5 bases at V and 5 bases at J, with 12 bases between the two ends. The CDR3 spells CASSRTALNEKLFF. CDR3 DNA sequence: TGTGCCAGCAGTAGGACAGCTCTGAATGAAAAACTGTTTTTT.

This clone was found once. The rearrangement links TRBV29-1 to TRBJ1-5; 9 nucleotides match TRBD1. Germline CDR1 reads SQVTM; CDR2 reads ANQGSEA. This CDR3 is 16 amino acids long. V was clipped by 5 bases and J by 3 bases; unmatched bases: 11. CDR3 coding DNA: TGCAGCGTTCAGTCCGGGACAGGGTTTCCCAATCAGCCCCAGCATTTT. Its translation is CSVQSGTGFPNQPQHF.

The gene calls are TRBV7-9 and TRBJ2-5; the match to TRBD2 covers 10 bases. The J call may be incorrect, as the DNA end agrees better with TRBJ2-7. From germline, CDR1 is SEHNR and CDR2 FQNEAQ (reference sequence). This CDR3 contains 16 residues. CDR3 residues: CASSLVGSGRVYEQYF. The CDR3 DNA follows: TGTGCCAGCAGCTTAGTTGGCAGCGGGAGGGTCTACGAGCAGTACTTC.

This clone was seen just once. CDR3 DNA: TGTGCCAGCTCACCCCTACTACCGGGACAATCTGAAGCTTTCTTT. Translated, it gives CASSPLLPGQSEAFF. The chain uses TRBV18 and TRBJ1-1; TRBD1 is a possible D gene (6 bases). This CDR3 spans 15 amino acids. In germline, CDR1 is KGHSH, CDR2 LQKENI. The V and J ends lost 3 bases and 6 bases respectively, with 17 bases between them.

This clone was seen only once. The rearrangement uses TRBV6-6 and TRBJ2-7, with D possibly being TRBD1 (5 bases). Germline CDR1 reads MNHNY; CDR2 reads SVGAGI (reference sequence). This CDR3 is built from 13 residues. The V end was cut by 8 bases, the J end by 4 bases, with 15 bases between. The CDR3: CASSRPGNYEQYF. DNA of the CDR3: TGTGCCAGCTCCCGCCCAGGGAATTACGAGCAGTACTTC.

Details on this clone: This sample also contains other DNA sequences that code for the same CDR3. This chain uses TRBV5-4 with TRBJ1-1; 7 bases align to TRBD1. V lost 0 bases to trimming and J lost 4 bases; unmatched junction nucleotides: 3. CDR1 and CDR2 from the germline V gene are SGHNT and YYREEE (reference sequence). The CDR3 loop spans 14 amino acids. CDR3 sequence (DNA): TGTGCCAGCAGCTTGGTTTCAGGGGGCACTGAAGCTTTCTTT. The encoded protein is CASSLVSGGTEAFF. Full variable domain (remainder filled in from reference TRBV5-4 and TRBJ1-1): ETGVTQSPTHLIKTRGQQVTLRCSSQSGHNTVSWYQQALGQGPQFIFQYYREEENGRGNFPPRFSGLQFPNYSSELNVNALELDDSALYLCASSLVSGGTEAFFGQGTRLTVV.

This chain joins TRBV12-2 and TRBJ1-4. TRBV12-2 is termed a pseudogene. The CDR3 length is 16 residues. The CDR3 region is CASRSPGRATNEKLFF. The CDR3 bases are TGTGCAAGTCGCTCGCCCGGTAGGGCAACTAATGAAAAACTGTTTTTT.

The chain couples TRBV5-4 to TRBJ2-5; 9 bases are shared with TRBD2. The V segment lost 5 bases and the J segment 4 bases; nucleotides outside the gene matches: 12. Germline assignment: CDR1 SGHNT and CDR2 YYREEE (reference sequence). This CDR3 is 16 amino acids long. The CDR3 coding sequence is TGTGCCAGCAGACCCCTCGTGGCTAGCGGGACAGAGACCCAGTACTTC. Its translation: CASRPLVASGTETQYF.

This clone was seen a few times. The chain couples TRBV28 to TRBJ2-2; D ambiguous. CDR3 length: 14 amino acids. CDR1 and CDR2 from the germline V gene are MDHEN and SYDVKM. V was cut by 6 bases and J by 4 bases, with 12 bases left in between. The CDR3 DNA reads TGTGCCAGCAGACCGGGCCTCCCCACCGGGGAGCTGTTTTTT. This codes for CASRPGLPTGELFF.

The chain is built from TRBV10-3 and TRBJ2-7; D possibly uses TRBD1 or TRBD2 (5 bases each). V lost 4 bases and J lost 9, with 16 bases in between. The germline V gene encodes CDR1 ENHRY and CDR2 SYGVKD. The CDR3 extends over 13 amino acids. CDR3 sequence reads: CAISAGGRGGQYF. DNA for the CDR3: TGTGCCATCAGTGCTGGGGGAAGAGGCGGGCAGTACTTC.

This sequence joins TRBV7-2 and TRBJ2-7; 9 bases agree with TRBD2. The germline V gene encodes CDR1 SGHTA and CDR2 FQGNSA. The CDR3 extends over 15 amino acids. V was pared by 1 base and J by 3 bases, with 4 bases of the junction left unmatched. The CDR3 sequence: CASSLVPSGNYEQYF. CDR3 DNA sequence: TGTGCCAGCAGCTTAGTCCCTAGCGGGAACTACGAGCAGTACTTC.

The chain joins TRBV6-5 to TRBJ1-3; no clear D gene. Trimming cost V 5 bases and J 3 bases, with 8 bases left between them. Germline assignment: CDR1 MNHEY and CDR2 SVGAGI. The CDR3 totals 13 residues. CDR3 protein: CASSVSGGNTIYF. CDR3 bases: TGTGCCAGCAGTGTCTCGGGTGGAAACACCATATATTTT.

The rearrangement uses TRBV29-1 and TRBJ1-3, with 7 positions matching TRBD1. Germline V gene lookup returns CDR1 SQVTM and CDR2 ANQGSEA. With V trimmed by 3 bases and J by 0 bases, 5 bases remained unmatched. This CDR3 spans 15 amino acids. CDR3 in amino acids: CSVETGQHSGNTIYF. Written as DNA, the CDR3 is TGCAGCGTTGAGACGGGACAGCACTCTGGAAACACCATATATTTT.

The chain couples TRBV29-1 to TRBJ2-3; D possibly corresponds to TRBD1 (6 bases). V was trimmed by 4 bases and J by 12 bases, leaving 17 bases between them. The CDR3 is 12 amino acids. Per the germline V gene, CDR1 is SQVTM and CDR2 is ANQGSEA. CDR3 region: CSVVRGDGLQYF. The CDR3 coding sequence is TGCAGCGTTGTCAGGGGCGACGGTCTCCAGTATTTT.

The CDR3 is CASSSGTSGYNEQFF. The CDR3 nucleotides read TGCGCCAGCAGCTCTGGGACTAGCGGGTACAATGAGCAGTTCTTC. This chain connects TRBV4-1 to TRBJ2-1, with 12 nucleotides matching TRBD2. The CDR3 is 15 amino acids. The germline V gene has CDR1 MGHRA and CDR2 YSYEKL. J lost 4 bases, V lost 5 bases, and 3 bases had no gene match.

A single count supports this clone. The V gene is TRBV27, the J gene TRBJ2-2, with 7 bases aligning to TRBD1. V was clipped by 3 bases and J by 1 base; unmatched bases: 2. This CDR3 spans 15 amino acids. Germline CDR1 is MNHEY and CDR2 is SMNVEV (reference sequence). This CDR3 reads CASSFYRGNTGELFF. CDR3 nucleotides: TGTGCCAGCAGTTTTTACAGGGGGAACACCGGGGAGCTGTTTTTT.

The J gene is TRBJ2-3, the V gene TRBV7-3; D tentatively reads TRBD1 or TRBD2 (5 bases each). This CDR3 spans 13 amino acids. V lost 1 base to trimming and J lost 9 bases, with 11 bases between them. The germline V gene has CDR1 SGHTA and CDR2 FQGTGA. CDR3 DNA sequence: TGTGCCAGCAGCTTAAACGAGGGGTTGACGCAGTATTTT. Encoded protein: CASSLNEGLTQYF.

The CDR3 region has the DNA TGCGCCAGCAGCATTTTGCGTAGCGGCCTCTCCTACAATGAGCAGTTCTTC. Translating gives CASSILRSGLSYNEQFF. This sequence joins TRBV5-1 and TRBJ2-1; D is possibly TRBD2 (6 bases). This CDR3 region has 17 residues. Per the germline V gene, CDR1 is SGHRS and CDR2 is YFSETQ. V lost 4 bases to trimming and J lost 0 bases, with 17 bases between them.

V is TRBV11-3 and J is TRBJ2-3, with D possibly being TRBD2 (5 bases). V lost 1 base to trimming and J lost 6 bases, with 14 bases between them. Per the germline V gene, CDR1 is SGHNT and CDR2 is YENEEA. CDR3 length equals 15 residues. CDR3 coding DNA: TGTGCCAGCAGCTTAGGGGGAGCCGCAGCGGATACGCAGTATTTT. Residues: CASSLGGAAADTQYF.

The chain uses TRBV7-3 and TRBJ2-1; 7 nucleotides match TRBD2. The CDR3 covers 15 residues. Germline CDR1 is SGHTA and CDR2 is FQGTGA. With V trimmed by 3 bases and J by 4 bases, 6 bases remained unmatched. Here the CDR3 reads CASSFGAGRYNEQFF. The CDR3 coding sequence is TGTGCCAGCAGCTTCGGAGCGGGAAGGTACAATGAGCAGTTCTTC. Supplemented by reference TRBV7-3 and TRBJ2-1, the full variable domain reads GAGVSQTPSNKVTEKGKYVELRCDPISGHTALYWYRQSLGQGPEFLIYFQGTGAADDSGLPNDRFFAVRPEGSVSTLKIQRTERGDSAVYLCASSFGAGRYNEQFFGPGTRLTVL.

The genes are TRBV28 and TRBJ1-2, with 11 bases lining up with TRBD1. This CDR3 is built from 13 residues. CDR1 is MDHEN and CDR2 is SYDVKM in the germline V gene. V dropped 4 bases and J dropped 8; count of bases not matched to a gene: 3. The chain's CDR3 is CASSWDRGGGYTF. The CDR3 DNA is TGTGCCAGCAGTTGGGACAGGGGGGGCGGCTACACCTTC.

The chain combines TRBV7-2 with TRBJ2-7; 7 bases match TRBD2. With 5 bases clipped from V and 1 base from J, the junction kept 14 bases outside the gene matches. CDR1 SGHTA and CDR2 FQGNSA come from the germline V gene. The CDR3 sequence is 17 residues long. The CDR3 bases are TGTGCCAGCAGCGCGCGAAACGCTGCGGGAGCTTCCTACGAGCAGTACTTC. Protein product: CASSARNAAGASYEQYF.

The chain links TRBV30 to TRBJ1-2; D not certain. This CDR3 contains 13 residues. Trimming left V 3 bases short and J 2 bases short, with 10 bases between. The germline V gene encodes CDR1 GTSNPN and CDR2 SVGIG (reference sequence). The CDR3 loop is CAWSGSRNYGYTF. The CDR3 nucleotides read TGTGCCTGGAGCGGCTCCCGCAACTATGGCTACACCTTC.